A selection of T cell receptor beta chains follows, all from one sample in a study of metastatic and nonmetastatic thyroid tumors. TCRdb reanalyzed the PCR reads with MiXCR. This sample has more than 90,000 clones; roughly an eighth occur once, and the top ten carry approximately 10%. Sequencing input: blood. Receptors originate from a female donor with papillary thyroid cancer or a benign thyroid nodule (not recorded which). Some clones in this sample may be carry-over from other donors' samples. Each CDR3 is given with its conserved first and last residue. The D gene is left open where the match is weak. The size entry is marked missing in some rows and otherwise reads once, few, many or a size class.

j_call d_call v_call clone_size cdr3_nt cdr3_aa
TRBJ1-3 NA TRBV6-2/TRBV6-3 many TGTGCCAGCAGTAACCCTGGACTGATCTCTGGAAACACCATATATTTT CASSNPGLISGNTIYF
TRBJ2-5 NA TRBV27 few TGTGCCAGCAGTTTACGGACATGGGTTTGGGAGACCCAGTACTTC CASSLRTWVWETQYF
TRBJ1-2 NA TRBV7-9 NA TGTGCCAGCAGTACAATAAAGGGGGTCGGAGGCTACACCTTC CASSTIKGVGGYTF
TRBJ2-7 NA TRBV6-1 NA TGTGCCAGCACCCCTATGCAGGGGTCCTCCTACGAGCAGTACTTC CASTPMQGSSYEQYF
TRBJ2-3 NA TRBV7-2 many TGTGCCAGCAGCTTAGCGCTAAGTGGTGCAGATACGCAGTATTTT CASSLALSGADTQYF
TRBJ1-2 NA TRBV4-1 medium-sized TGCGCCAGCAGCCAAGATTGGTCAGGGGCCAACTATGGCTACACCTTC CASSQDWSGANYGYTF
TRBJ1-5 NA TRBV29-1 many TGCAGCGTTGCTATCGGGGGTTCAGATCAGCCCCAGCATTTT CSVAIGGSDQPQHF
TRBJ2-5 NA TRBV15 many TGTGCCACCAGCAGAGGGGCGGAGACCCAGTACTTC CATSRGAETQYF
TRBJ2-2 NA TRBV6-1 many TGTGCCAGCAGGACTCTACTTTTGAACACCGGGGAGCTGTTTTTT CASRTLLLNTGELFF
TRBJ2-7 TRBD2 TRBV4-2 many TGTGCCAGCAGCCAAGATTTGGGACTAGCGAACTACGAGCAGTACTTC CASSQDLGLANYEQYF
TRBJ1-3 NA TRBV5-6 many TGTGCCAGCAGCTTGGCGGCAGGGGCTGGAAACACCATATATTTT CASSLAAGAGNTIYF
TRBJ1-2 NA TRBV6-2/TRBV6-3 many TGTGCCAGCAGTTACCTGGTGCGCAGGGCATCTTCACAAGGCTACACCTTC CASSYLVRRASSQGYTF
TRBJ1-1 TRBD1 TRBV10-3 many TGTGCCATCAGTAATTCCGGGACAGGGGCTACAGCTTTCTTT CAISNSGTGATAFF
TRBJ2-2 TRBD2 TRBV20-1 NA TGCAGTGCTAGACTAGCGGGAGACACCGGGGAGCTGTTTTTT CSARLAGDTGELFF
TRBJ1-2 NA TRBV28 few TGCGCCAGCAGTTCGGGGGACGCAACTAACTATGGCTACACCTTC CASSSGDATNYGYTF
TRBJ2-7 NA TRBV29-1 many TGCAGCGTTCTCTCACAGGGCCACGAGCAGTACTTC CSVLSQGHEQYF
TRBJ2-7 NA TRBV12-3/TRBV12-4 many TGTGCCAGCAGTTCAGGAACCGAGCAGTACTTC CASSSGTEQYF
TRBJ1-2 NA TRBV20-1 many TGCAGTGCTAGCTCGACGGATAACTATGGCTACACCTTC CSASSTDNYGYTF
TRBJ2-1 NA TRBV7-9 NA TGTGCCAGCAGGGCGACTAGAGGGACGTTAGAGCAGTTCTTC CASRATRGTLEQFF
TRBJ2-1 NA TRBV15 many TGTGCCACCAGCAGCTACGGATCCTACAATGAGCAGTTCTTC CATSSYGSYNEQFF
TRBJ2-3 TRBD2 TRBV30 NA TGTGCCTGGGCTTGGACTAGCGGGAGGTCGGGAACAGATACGCAGTATTTT CAWAWTSGRSGTDTQYF
TRBJ2-7 TRBD2 TRBV20-1 many TGCAGTGCTTTCACCGGGACGGGGGGCTACGAGCAGTACTTC CSAFTGTGGYEQYF
TRBJ2-1 NA TRBV19 many TGTGCCAGTAGTGGTGGGCTAGCGCAATACAATGAGCAGTTCTTC CASSGGLAQYNEQFF
TRBJ2-3 TRBD1 TRBV6-1 many TGTGCCAGCAGTCCGGGACAGGGAAGAGGAACAGATACGCAGTATTTT CASSPGQGRGTDTQYF
TRBJ2-7 TRBD2 TRBV28 many TGTGCCAGCAGTTCTCCTAGCGGGGGCTCCTACGAGCAGTACTTC CASSSPSGGSYEQYF
TRBJ1-5 NA TRBV12-3/TRBV12-4 many TGTGCCAGCAGTTTATCCAGTGATCAGCCCCAGCATTTT CASSLSSDQPQHF
TRBJ1-4 TRBD1 TRBV28 many TGTGCCAGCAGTTTACCTCAAGGGGGCTATAATGAAAAACTGTTTTTT CASSLPQGGYNEKLFF
TRBJ2-1 TRBD2 TRBV29-1 many TGCAGCGTTGTGGCGGGAGAGCTGGGATCGGGGTCCTACAATGAGCAGTTCTTC CSVVAGELGSGSYNEQFF
TRBJ2-1 NA TRBV10-2 many TGCGCCAGCAGTAAACGGACGAACTACAATGAGCAGTTCTTC CASSKRTNYNEQFF
TRBJ2-7 NA TRBV4-3 many TGCGCCAGCAGCCTTCACGCAGCGCAGATGTACGAGCAGTACTTC CASSLHAAQMYEQYF
TRBJ1-2 NA TRBV6-5 many TGTGCCAGCAGTTACGAGCGCGGCTACACCTTC CASSYERGYTF
TRBJ1-1 NA TRBV9 many TGTGCCAGCAGCCCCTCGGCGGGGACAAGGGCTTTCTTT CASSPSAGTRAFF
TRBJ2-3 NA TRBV6-2/TRBV6-3 many TGTGCCAGCAGTTACCGCACCACAGATACGCAGTATTTT CASSYRTTDTQYF
TRBJ2-6 NA TRBV27 many TGTGCCAGCAGGTTCAAGACCCCACAGGTTTTCGTCCTGACTTTC CASRFKTPQVFVLTF
TRBJ2-3 TRBD2 TRBV6-6 NA TGTGCCCACGGGACTAGCGTACGACCAACTAGCACAGATACGCAGTATTTT CAHGTSVRPTSTDTQYF
TRBJ1-4 NA TRBV2 many TGTGCCAGCAGTGGGACTAGGAAAACTAATGAAAAACTGTTTTTT CASSGTRKTNEKLFF
TRBJ1-1 NA TRBV2 many TGTGCCAGCAGTCGTGAGACAGGAACTGAAGCTTTCTTT CASSRETGTEAFF
TRBJ1-2 NA TRBV19 NA TGTGCCAGTAGTGCTGTGGGGCAGGTCCTTCGCTACACCTTC CASSAVGQVLRYTF
TRBJ2-2 NA TRBV18 many TGTGCCAGCTCACCAGTACTCTCGACAGGGAGGACCGGGGAGCTGTTTTTT CASSPVLSTGRTGELFF
TRBJ1-4 NA TRBV28 many TGTGCCAGCGCCCCCCGACTCGAAAAACTGTTTTTT CASAPRLEKLFF
TRBJ2-1 TRBD2 TRBV6-2/TRBV6-3 many TGTGCCAGCAGTTCCGGGCTAGCGGGAGGTTGCAATGAGCAGTTCTTC CASSSGLAGGCNEQFF
TRBJ2-7 TRBD2 TRBV3-1 many TGTGCCAGCAGCGCCGGGACTAGTTTCTACGAGCAGTACTTC CASSAGTSFYEQYF
TRBJ2-1 TRBD2 TRBV30 NA TGTGCCTGGAGGGGAGGGACTAGCGGGTACAATGAGCAGTTCTTC CAWRGGTSGYNEQFF